These 5 T cell receptor beta chains originate from one sample sequenced in a study of blood T cell repertoires in COVID-19. The table came from immunoSEQ multiplex PCR; TCRdb's copy has only in-frame clones and leaves some out. This sample has approximately 120,000 clones, with 85% to 90% found just once. Sequencing was performed on peripheral blood. The receptors stem from an elderly man with active or convalescent COVID-19.

The V and J genes are TRBV18 and TRBJ1-4, with 9 bases matching TRBD1. Per the germline V gene, CDR1 is KGHSH and CDR2 is LQKENI. This CDR3 has 14 amino acids. V lost 4 bases, J lost 4 bases, and 1 base stayed unmatched. CDR3 sequence reads: CASSRDRVNEKLFF. CDR3 DNA sequence: TGTGCCAGCTCACGGGACAGGGTTAATGAAAAACTGTTTTTT.

The chain carries TRBV9 and TRBJ2-5; 8 nucleotides align to TRBD2. V dropped 4 bases and J dropped 7; count of bases not matched to a gene: 15. CDR3 length equals 16 residues. Germline CDR1 reads SGDLS; CDR2 reads YYNGEE. The CDR3, as DNA: TGTGCCAGCAGCATTGAACCGGGACTAGATTTGGCGACCCAGTACTTC. This codes for CASSIEPGLDLATQYF.

V and J are TRBV4-2 and TRBJ1-2; no firm D call. Trimming removed 1 base at V and 6 bases at J, with 12 bases between. The CDR3 sequence is 14 residues long. Germline CDR1 is LGHNA and CDR2 is YNFKEQ. CDR3 loop: CASSQVGGSNGYTF. The CDR3 nucleotides are TGTGCCAGCAGCCAAGTTGGAGGGAGTAATGGCTACACCTTC.

The chain recombines TRBV30 with TRBJ1-1; D is perhaps TRBD1 (5 bases). Between the trimmed V and J ends, which lost 3 bases and 2 bases, there was a span of 16 bases. The CDR3 totals 15 residues. The germline gives CDR1 GTSNPN, CDR2 SVGIG (reference sequence). The CDR3 region has the DNA TGTGCCTGGAGGGACCAGGGCAGGCACAACACTGAAGCTTTCTTT. It specifies CAWRDQGRHNTEAFF. Together with reference TRBV30 and TRBJ1-1, the CDR3 gives the full variable domain: SQTIHQWPATLVQPVGSPLSLECTVEGTSNPNLYWYRQAAGRGLQLLFYSVGIGQISSEVPQNLSASRPQDRQFILSSKKLLLSDSGFYLCAWRDQGRHNTEAFFGQGTRLTVV.

The sample holds a few counts of this clone. The chain uses TRBV10-3 and TRBJ1-6, with D perhaps TRBD1 (6 bases). V was cut by 1 base and J by 7 bases, with 11 bases left in between. The CDR3 runs to 15 residues. CDR1 and CDR2 (germline): ENHRY, SYGVKD. This chain's CDR3 is CAISEWTASNSPLHF. In DNA form, the CDR3 reads TGTGCCATCAGTGAGTGGACAGCTTCCAATTCACCCCTCCACTTT.